The clone carrying this T cell receptor (beta chain) was counted only a few times. Its cognate antigen is unknown. The sample belongs to a study of vaccination and CD4 T cells after COVID-19. Background on the study: Convalescent patients gave post-COVID blood a median around 91 days post-diagnosis, range 35 to 161. Overlapping SARS-CoV-2, HCoV-NL63, HCoV-OC43 and HCoV-229E spike peptides stimulated the cells.

Indicated treatment: roughly 10-day PBMC culture with coronavirus spike peptide pools or control peptides (ViraFEST assay). Harvesting of the unexposed donor's CD4+ T cells predated the COVID-19 pandemic (2011-2018). The CDR3 runs 16 residues. V trimming: 2 bases; J trimming: 4 bases; junction bases outside the gene matches: 7. Germline CDR1 and CDR2: SGHVS and FQNEAQ. The Oncomine TCR Beta short-read assay generated sequence data from the DNA of cultured CD4+ T cells. Cultured CD4+ T cells yielded the extracted genomic DNA. TCRdb used MiXCR to reprocess the PCR reads, holding one entry per CDR3 protein. The table lists roughly 4,500 distinct CDR3 sequences, about three fifths of them singletons.

This receptor was obtained from a human donor in good health. The chain recombines TRBV7-8 with TRBJ1-5; 8 bases map to TRBD1. The sequencing input was CD4+ T cells from blood, cultured in vitro. The CDR3: CASSLWRQGTNQPQHF. CDR3 in DNA: TGTGCCAGCAGCTTATGGAGACAGGGGACAAATCAGCCCCAGCATTTT.